Listed below are T cell receptor beta chains from one sample, sequenced in a study of cytomegalovirus exposure and HLA in healthy donors. The assay was immunoSEQ multiplex PCR, and TCRdb's table has in-frame clones only and misses some. The sample includes under 150,000 clones, approximately 67% of them seen just once. The sequenced material came from PBMCs. All receptors come from a man younger than 30 in good health and CMV-seropositive. The CDR3 runs from the conserved cysteine through the conserved F or W. The order of the fields is J gene, clone size, V gene, D gene, CDR3 protein, CDR3 DNA. A D gene is named only where the DNA matches it firmly. Size values are once, few and many counts, or a class for expanded clones, and some rows have none.

j_gene: TRBJ2-2
abundance: once
v_gene: TRBV6-5
d_gene: -
CDR3aa: CASSYSSAADTGELFF
CDR3nt: TGTGCCAGCAGTTACTCGTCCGCCGCGGACACCGGGGAGCTGTTTTTT

j_gene: TRBJ2-5
abundance: -
v_gene: TRBV14
d_gene: TRBD1
CDR3aa: CASSPTGVETQYF
CDR3nt: TGTGCCAGCAGCCCGACAGGGGTGGAGACCCAGTACTTC

j_gene: TRBJ2-3
abundance: -
v_gene: TRBV5-6
d_gene: -
CDR3aa: CASSGPFADTQYF
CDR3nt: TGTGCCAGCAGCGGGCCTTTTGCAGATACGCAGTATTTT

j_gene: TRBJ1-1
abundance: -
v_gene: TRBV7-9
d_gene: -
CDR3aa: CASSLRQDSEAFF
CDR3nt: TGTGCCAGCAGCTTAAGGCAGGACAGTGAAGCTTTCTTT

j_gene: TRBJ1-4
abundance: -
v_gene: TRBV30
d_gene: -
CDR3aa: CAWSVRPEKLFF
CDR3nt: TGTGCCTGGAGTGTCAGGCCCGAAAAACTGTTTTTT

j_gene: TRBJ2-6
abundance: few
v_gene: TRBV2
d_gene: TRBD1
CDR3aa: CASRGTGGSETGANVLTF
CDR3nt: TGTGCCAGCAGGGGAACAGGGGGCTCGGAGACTGGGGCCAACGTCCTGACTTTC

j_gene: TRBJ1-1
abundance: few
v_gene: TRBV21-1
d_gene: -
CDR3aa: CASSKTGLGWTEAFF
CDR3nt: TGTGCCAGCAGCAAGACAGGGCTGGGATGGACTGAAGCTTTCTTT

j_gene: TRBJ2-3
abundance: few
v_gene: TRBV9
d_gene: TRBD2
CDR3aa: CASSGRGGATDTQYF
CDR3nt: TGTGCCAGCAGCGGCCGGGGGGGGGCGACAGATACGCAGTATTTT

j_gene: TRBJ1-2
abundance: -
v_gene: TRBV5-1
d_gene: TRBD1
CDR3aa: CASSWGTGDYYGYTF
CDR3nt: TGCGCCAGCAGTTGGGGGACAGGGGACTACTATGGCTACACCTTC

j_gene: TRBJ2-7
abundance: -
v_gene: TRBV13
d_gene: -
CDR3aa: CASREFSYEQYF
CDR3nt: TGTGCCAGCAGGGAGTTCTCCTACGAGCAGTACTTC

j_gene: TRBJ1-2
abundance: -
v_gene: TRBV30
d_gene: TRBD1
CDR3aa: CAWSAGQGANYGYTF
CDR3nt: TGTGCCTGGAGCGCCGGACAGGGAGCTAACTATGGCTACACCTTC

j_gene: TRBJ2-5
abundance: -
v_gene: TRBV5-4
d_gene: TRBD1
CDR3aa: CASSPGTAQETQYF
CDR3nt: TGTGCCAGCAGCCCAGGGACAGCACAAGAGACCCAGTACTTC

j_gene: TRBJ2-2
abundance: -
v_gene: TRBV7-3
d_gene: TRBD2
CDR3aa: CASSKPGGVNGELFF
CDR3nt: TGTGCCAGCAGCAAGCCGGGGGGGGTAAACGGGGAGCTGTTTTTT

j_gene: TRBJ2-2
abundance: -
v_gene: TRBV6-5
d_gene: TRBD2
CDR3aa: CASTKAGRNTGELFF
CDR3nt: TGTGCCAGCACCAAAGCGGGGCGTAACACCGGGGAGCTGTTTTTT

j_gene: TRBJ2-5
abundance: once
v_gene: TRBV2
d_gene: TRBD2
CDR3aa: CASSEVIAGGPAETQYF
CDR3nt: TGTGCCAGCAGTGAAGTGATAGCGGGGGGGCCGGCGGAGACCCAGTACTTC

j_gene: TRBJ1-1
abundance: -
v_gene: TRBV6-1
d_gene: TRBD1
CDR3aa: CASSVMTGGGTNTEAFF
CDR3nt: TGTGCCAGCAGTGTTATGACAGGGGGCGGAACCAACACTGAAGCTTTCTTT

j_gene: TRBJ2-5
abundance: -
v_gene: TRBV4-1
d_gene: TRBD1
CDR3aa: CASKRSGQGAGQETQYF
CDR3nt: TGCGCCAGCAAGCGGTCTGGCCAGGGGGCAGGTCAAGAGACCCAGTACTTC

j_gene: TRBJ1-4
abundance: -
v_gene: TRBV28
d_gene: -
CDR3aa: CASSLVGREGCKLFF
CDR3nt: TGTGCCAGCAGTTTAGTGGGCAGGGAGGGGTGCAAACTGTTTTTT

j_gene: TRBJ1-4
abundance: -
v_gene: TRBV15
d_gene: TRBD1
CDR3aa: CATTSGTGGTYNEKLFF
CDR3nt: TGTGCCACCACCTCCGGGACAGGGGGAACTTATAATGAAAAACTGTTTTTT

j_gene: TRBJ1-2
abundance: -
v_gene: TRBV28
d_gene: TRBD1
CDR3aa: CATSNRDRGRYNYGYTF
CDR3nt: TGTGCCACTAGCAACCGGGACAGGGGGCGGTATAACTATGGCTACACCTTC

j_gene: TRBJ2-7
abundance: -
v_gene: TRBV28
d_gene: -
CDR3aa: CASSLSRLEQYF
CDR3nt: TGCGCCAGCAGTTTATCTCGACTCGAGCAGTACTTC

j_gene: TRBJ2-3
abundance: -
v_gene: TRBV9
d_gene: -
CDR3aa: CASSVGASGDTQYF
CDR3nt: TGTGCCAGCAGCGTAGGCGCTAGTGGGGATACGCAGTATTTT

j_gene: TRBJ2-6
abundance: once
v_gene: TRBV28
d_gene: -
CDR3aa: CASIRAGANVLTF
CDR3nt: TGTGCCAGCATCCGCGCTGGGGCCAACGTCCTGACTTTC

j_gene: TRBJ2-3
abundance: -
v_gene: TRBV7-9
d_gene: -
CDR3aa: CASSLVVSRTDTQYF
CDR3nt: TGTGCCAGCAGCTTAGTTGTCTCCCGCACAGATACGCAGTATTTT

j_gene: TRBJ2-6
abundance: -
v_gene: TRBV11-2
d_gene: -
CDR3aa: CASSHLRSYSGANVLTF
CDR3nt: TGTGCCAGCAGTCATTTGAGGTCTTACTCTGGGGCCAACGTCCTGACTTTC

j_gene: TRBJ2-7
abundance: -
v_gene: TRBV28
d_gene: TRBD2
CDR3aa: CASPPAGGSGEQYF
CDR3nt: TGTGCCAGCCCCCCAGCGGGGGGATCGGGGGAGCAGTACTTC

j_gene: TRBJ1-2
abundance: -
v_gene: TRBV18
d_gene: -
CDR3aa: CASSPTTGASDGYTF
CDR3nt: TGTGCCAGCTCACCCACGACAGGAGCAAGCGATGGCTACACCTTC

j_gene: TRBJ1-2
abundance: few
v_gene: TRBV2
d_gene: -
CDR3aa: CASSATAPDGYTF
CDR3nt: TGTGCCAGCAGTGCGACAGCCCCTGATGGCTACACCTTC

j_gene: TRBJ2-1
abundance: few
v_gene: TRBV5-6
d_gene: TRBD2
CDR3aa: CASRLTSGVYNEQFF
CDR3nt: TGTGCCAGCAGGCTGACTAGCGGAGTTTACAATGAGCAGTTCTTC

j_gene: TRBJ1-6
abundance: -
v_gene: TRBV5-1
d_gene: TRBD1
CDR3aa: CASSLDRGNSPLHF
CDR3nt: TGCGCCAGCAGCTTGGACAGGGGGAATTCACCCCTCCACTTT

j_gene: TRBJ2-7
abundance: -
v_gene: TRBV11-3
d_gene: -
CDR3aa: CASSLDRDIYEQYF
CDR3nt: TGTGCCAGCAGCTTGGATCGGGACATCTACGAGCAGTACTTC

j_gene: TRBJ1-2
abundance: -
v_gene: TRBV5-1
d_gene: -
CDR3aa: CASSFGGLGYGYTF
CDR3nt: TGCGCCAGCAGCTTCGGGGGGCTGGGCTATGGCTACACCTTC

j_gene: TRBJ2-2
abundance: few
v_gene: TRBV5-1
d_gene: TRBD2
CDR3aa: CASSIRLAGVTDTGELFF
CDR3nt: TGCGCCAGCAGCATAAGACTAGCGGGGGTTACAGACACCGGGGAGCTGTTTTTT

j_gene: TRBJ2-1
abundance: once
v_gene: TRBV29-1
d_gene: TRBD2
CDR3aa: CSVELTQGLRHNEQFF
CDR3nt: TGCAGCGTTGAACTCACCCAGGGACTACGACACAATGAGCAGTTCTTC

j_gene: TRBJ2-3
abundance: few
v_gene: TRBV12-2
d_gene: -
CDR3aa: CASRLARGKHTHTDTQYF
CDR3nt: TGTGCAAGTCGCTTAGCAAGGGGGAAACACACACACACAGATACGCAGTATTTT

j_gene: TRBJ2-5
abundance: few
v_gene: TRBV7-9
d_gene: -
CDR3aa: CASSRDGYQETQYF
CDR3nt: TGTGCCAGCAGCCGGGATGGGTACCAAGAGACCCAGTACTTC

j_gene: TRBJ1-2
abundance: -
v_gene: TRBV10-1
d_gene: -
CDR3aa: CASSEAIAYGYTF
CDR3nt: TGCGCCAGCAGTGAGGCTATAGCCTATGGCTACACCTTC

j_gene: TRBJ2-2
abundance: few
v_gene: TRBV7-2
d_gene: TRBD2
CDR3aa: CASSSPGLAGGPTGELFF
CDR3nt: TGTGCCAGCAGCTCTCCGGGACTAGCGGGGGGGCCGACCGGGGAGCTGTTTTTT

j_gene: TRBJ1-2
abundance: -
v_gene: TRBV9
d_gene: TRBD1
CDR3aa: CASSVDWDRVSSGYTF
CDR3nt: TGTGCCAGCAGCGTAGATTGGGACAGGGTATCTAGCGGCTACACCTTC

j_gene: TRBJ2-6
abundance: -
v_gene: TRBV5-1
d_gene: -
CDR3aa: CASSNLGSGANVLTF
CDR3nt: TGCGCCAGCAGCAATCTCGGCTCTGGGGCCAACGTCCTGACTTTC

j_gene: TRBJ2-5
abundance: -
v_gene: TRBV6-5
d_gene: TRBD2
CDR3aa: CASSYSGGGLQETQYF
CDR3nt: TGTGCCAGCAGTTACTCTGGCGGGGGACTCCAAGAGACCCAGTACTTC

j_gene: TRBJ2-3
abundance: few
v_gene: TRBV19
d_gene: TRBD1
CDR3aa: CASRLQGASTDTQYF
CDR3nt: TGTGCCAGTAGACTACAGGGGGCTAGCACAGATACGCAGTATTTT

j_gene: TRBJ2-2
abundance: -
v_gene: TRBV11-3
d_gene: TRBD2
CDR3aa: CASSWGGGGGTGELFF
CDR3nt: TGTGCCAGCAGCTGGGGAGGTGGCGGGGGCACCGGGGAGCTGTTTTTT

j_gene: TRBJ2-7
abundance: -
v_gene: TRBV9
d_gene: TRBD2
CDR3aa: CASSVEAGGPFIPHEQYF
CDR3nt: TGTGCCAGCAGCGTAGAGGCGGGGGGGCCTTTTATCCCCCACGAGCAGTACTTC

j_gene: TRBJ2-1
abundance: -
v_gene: TRBV28
d_gene: -
CDR3aa: CASSLDARSTAYHNEQFF
CDR3nt: TGTGCCAGCAGTTTAGACGCCCGGTCGACAGCCTATCACAATGAGCAGTTCTTC

j_gene: TRBJ2-3
abundance: -
v_gene: TRBV28
d_gene: -
CDR3aa: CASSLLGAADTQYF
CDR3nt: TGTGCCAGCAGTTTATTGGGGGCCGCAGATACGCAGTATTTT

j_gene: TRBJ2-1
abundance: few
v_gene: TRBV5-1
d_gene: TRBD2
CDR3aa: CASSPGTSGLNEQFF
CDR3nt: TGCGCCAGCAGCCCCGGGACTAGCGGACTCAATGAGCAGTTCTTC

j_gene: TRBJ1-2
abundance: -
v_gene: TRBV11-2
d_gene: -
CDR3aa: CASSLSAANYGYTF
CDR3nt: TGTGCCAGCAGCTTAAGCGCGGCGAACTATGGCTACACCTTC

j_gene: TRBJ2-3
abundance: few
v_gene: TRBV5-1
d_gene: -
CDR3aa: CASSLGLVSDTQYF
CDR3nt: TGCGCCAGCAGCTTGGGACTAGTTTCCGATACGCAGTATTTT

j_gene: TRBJ2-5
abundance: few
v_gene: TRBV6-1
d_gene: -
CDR3aa: CASSERRIQETQYF
CDR3nt: TGTGCCAGCAGTGAACGGCGGATTCAAGAGACCCAGTACTTC

j_gene: TRBJ1-5
abundance: -
v_gene: TRBV28
d_gene: TRBD1
CDR3aa: CASRGDRDRNQPQHF
CDR3nt: TGTGCCAGCAGGGGGGACAGGGATCGCAATCAGCCCCAGCATTTT

j_gene: TRBJ2-6
abundance: -
v_gene: TRBV27
d_gene: -
CDR3aa: CAITNSGANVLTF
CDR3nt: TGTGCCATTACAAACTCTGGGGCCAACGTCCTGACTTTC

j_gene: TRBJ1-2
abundance: few
v_gene: TRBV6-6
d_gene: -
CDR3aa: CASRPGEHGYTF
CDR3nt: TGTGCCAGCCGCCCAGGGGAACATGGCTACACCTTC

j_gene: TRBJ1-5
abundance: once
v_gene: TRBV6-1
d_gene: -
CDR3aa: CASSEARVSNQPQHF
CDR3nt: TGTGCCAGCAGTGAAGCGCGGGTTAGCAATCAGCCCCAGCATTTT